This is a list of T cell receptor beta chains from one sample in a study of shared clonotypes between healthy human individuals. TCRdb's copy holds only in-frame clones and misses some; the assay was immunoSEQ multiplex PCR. The sample records over a million clones, more than 95% being singletons. The sample comprised naive CD4+ T cells sorted from blood. These receptors all come from a man aged 25-40 years in good health. CDR3s include the opening cysteine and the closing phenylalanine or tryptophan. Each record gives: V gene, J gene, clone size, D gene, CDR3 DNA, CDR3 protein. A D gene is named only where the DNA matches it firmly. The size field is filled for only some rows; it gives once, few, many or a size class.

V: TRBV11-3
J: TRBJ2-1
size: NA
D: TRBD1
DNA: TGTGCCAGCAGCGCGGGAAACCGGGACAGGGGCCATGAGCAGTTCTTC
CDR3: CASSAGNRDRGHEQFF

V: TRBV6-5
J: TRBJ1-1
size: NA
D: NA
DNA: TGTGCCAGCAGTTACTCGGGGGCGAACACTGAAGCTTTCTTT
CDR3: CASSYSGANTEAFF

V: TRBV5-8
J: TRBJ2-3
size: NA
D: TRBD1
DNA: TGTGCCAGCAGCTTGGATCCCGGGACAGGGAACACAGATACGCAGTATTTT
CDR3: CASSLDPGTGNTDTQYF

V: TRBV4-3
J: TRBJ1-5
size: once
D: NA
DNA: TGCGCCAGCAGCCAAGAGGCAGGGCGAGAGCAGCCCCAGCATTTT
CDR3: CASSQEAGREQPQHF

V: TRBV19
J: TRBJ2-2
size: once
D: NA
DNA: TGTGCCAGTAGTCCCCTGACCGGGGAGCTGTTTTTT
CDR3: CASSPLTGELFF

V: TRBV30
J: TRBJ2-5
size: once
D: NA
DNA: TGTGCCTGGAGTTTTTTCGTAGAGACCCAGTACTTC
CDR3: CAWSFFVETQYF

V: TRBV18
J: TRBJ2-5
size: NA
D: NA
DNA: TGTGCCAGCTCACTCGGACTCGAAGAGACCCAGTACTTC
CDR3: CASSLGLEETQYF

V: TRBV19
J: TRBJ1-2
size: NA
D: NA
DNA: TGTGCCAGTAGTTCATGGACTCATGGCTACACCTTC
CDR3: CASSSWTHGYTF

V: TRBV28
J: TRBJ2-5
size: NA
D: TRBD1
DNA: TGTGCCAGCAGTTTCGAGACAGGGGGTTTTCGAGAGACCCAGTACTTC
CDR3: CASSFETGGFRETQYF

V: TRBV28
J: TRBJ1-2
size: NA
D: NA
DNA: TGTGCCAGCAGGGGGTTTAACTATGGCTACACCTTC
CDR3: CASRGFNYGYTF

V: TRBV5-1
J: TRBJ2-1
size: NA
D: NA
DNA: TGCGCCAGCAGCGGGTCAGGGGCTAGTAATCGTTACAATGAGCAGTTCTTC
CDR3: CASSGSGASNRYNEQFF

V: TRBV4-3
J: TRBJ2-7
size: NA
D: TRBD2
DNA: TGCGCCAGCAGCCAAGATAGCGGGTACGAGCAGTACTTC
CDR3: CASSQDSGYEQYF

V: TRBV7-6
J: TRBJ2-7
size: NA
D: NA
DNA: TGTGCCAGCAGCCGTAGGGGGGGGAACGAGCAGTACTTC
CDR3: CASSRRGGNEQYF

V: TRBV5-6
J: TRBJ2-2
size: NA
D: NA
DNA: TGTGCCAGCAGCTTGTCAGGGGTGAACACCGGGGAGCTGTTTTTT
CDR3: CASSLSGVNTGELFF

V: TRBV5-1
J: TRBJ2-1
size: NA
D: TRBD2
DNA: TGCGCCAGCAGCGTCGGACTAGCGGGAGTTGGGGCCTACAATGAGCAGTTCTTC
CDR3: CASSVGLAGVGAYNEQFF

V: TRBV6-5
J: TRBJ1-1
size: NA
D: NA
DNA: TGTGCCAGCAGTTACGCAGGGGCGCGAAACACTGAAGCTTTCTTT
CDR3: CASSYAGARNTEAFF

V: TRBV19
J: TRBJ1-5
size: NA
D: TRBD1
DNA: TGTGCCAGTACTACGGGACAGGGGACTGCGCCCCAGCATTTT
CDR3: CASTTGQGTAPQHF

V: TRBV30
J: TRBJ2-3
size: NA
D: TRBD1
DNA: TGTGCCTGGAGTGTTGTCCCGGGACAGGGAGTTACGCAGTATTTT
CDR3: CAWSVVPGQGVTQYF

V: TRBV9
J: TRBJ1-3
size: once
D: TRBD1
DNA: TGTGCCAGCAGCGCCCTTCCGACAGGGTTTCGCGGCACCATATATTTT
CDR3: CASSALPTGFRGTIYF

V: TRBV19
J: TRBJ2-7
size: NA
D: TRBD1
DNA: TGTGCCAGTAGGAAGGACAGGTCGAGGGAGCAGTACTTC
CDR3: CASRKDRSREQYF

V: TRBV7-9
J: TRBJ1-2
size: NA
D: TRBD1
DNA: TGTGCCAGCAGCTTAGCGGGACAGGGGAGAGGCTACACCTTC
CDR3: CASSLAGQGRGYTF

V: TRBV19
J: TRBJ2-7
size: NA
D: NA
DNA: TGTGCCAGTAGTAGGCCCCGGACTCCCACCTACGAGCAGTACTTC
CDR3: CASSRPRTPTYEQYF

V: TRBV10-1
J: TRBJ2-1
size: NA
D: TRBD1
DNA: TGCGCCAGCAGTGTGGGACAGTACAATGAGCAGTTCTTC
CDR3: CASSVGQYNEQFF

V: TRBV11-3
J: TRBJ2-2
size: NA
D: TRBD2
DNA: TGTGCCAGGATAAACGGGACTAGCGGGAGGCGGGGCGGGGAGCTGTTTTTT
CDR3: CARINGTSGRRGGELFF

V: TRBV19
J: TRBJ1-5
size: NA
D: NA
DNA: TGTGCCAGTAGTATGGGTGGGGGAATTGATCAGCCCCAGCATTTT
CDR3: CASSMGGGIDQPQHF

V: TRBV7-4
J: TRBJ1-1
size: NA
D: NA
DNA: TGTGCCAGCAGCTTGGTAAGGTCGATGAACACTGAAGCTTTCTTT
CDR3: CASSLVRSMNTEAFF

V: TRBV14
J: TRBJ2-1
size: NA
D: TRBD2
DNA: TGTGCCAGCAGCCTTCGACTAGCTTTTGACAATGAGCAGTTCTTC
CDR3: CASSLRLAFDNEQFF

V: TRBV6-5
J: TRBJ2-1
size: NA
D: NA
DNA: TGTGCCAGCAGTTCCCACCAGAACGCCTACAATGAGCAGTTCTTC
CDR3: CASSSHQNAYNEQFF

V: TRBV7-9
J: TRBJ1-3
size: NA
D: TRBD1
DNA: TGTGCCAGCAGCCCCTTACGACAGGGGGCGAACACCATATATTTT
CDR3: CASSPLRQGANTIYF

V: TRBV21-1
J: TRBJ2-7
size: NA
D: NA
DNA: TGTGCCAGCAGCAAGGTCTGGGAATTCTGCGAGCAGTACTTC
CDR3: CASSKVWEFCEQYF

V: TRBV9
J: TRBJ2-1
size: NA
D: TRBD2
DNA: TGTGCCAGCCAGCGGGAGGGCCAATTGGGGGAGCAGTTCTTC
CDR3: CASQREGQLGEQFF

V: TRBV19
J: TRBJ1-1
size: NA
D: NA
DNA: TGTGCCAGTAGTACCCAAGGACCACGCACTGAAGCTTTCTTT
CDR3: CASSTQGPRTEAFF

V: TRBV29-1
J: TRBJ2-2
size: NA
D: NA
DNA: TGCAGCGTTGGCCCTCCTAGCGGGGAGCTGTTTTTT
CDR3: CSVGPPSGELFF

V: TRBV18
J: TRBJ1-1
size: NA
D: NA
DNA: TGTGCCAGCTCAGCGGACGGGGGGACCGTCACTGAAGCTTTCTTT
CDR3: CASSADGGTVTEAFF

V: TRBV10-1
J: TRBJ2-7
size: NA
D: TRBD1
DNA: TGCGCCAGCAGTACCGGGACAGCCGCCTACGAGCAGTACTTC
CDR3: CASSTGTAAYEQYF

V: TRBV2
J: TRBJ2-1
size: once
D: TRBD1
DNA: TGTGCCAGCAGCCCGATAGGACAGGGGGTCGATGAGCAGTTCTTC
CDR3: CASSPIGQGVDEQFF

V: TRBV5-1
J: TRBJ1-1
size: NA
D: TRBD1
DNA: TGCGCCAGCAGGAAAGGACAGGGGGCAGGGGTGAACACTGAAGCTTTCTTT
CDR3: CASRKGQGAGVNTEAFF